This T cell receptor (beta chain) emerged from a study of T cell responses to AZD1222 COVID-19 vaccine. General study results and limits: Possibly, clonal diversity was underestimated; donors were largely white British and included more females. Only a handful of AZD1222 recipients, six or seven in all, had baseline seropositivity.

The table came from immunoSEQ multiplex PCR; TCRdb's copy has only in-frame clones and leaves some out. The table has about 110,000 clones, around 87% seen once. As regards this clone: The antigen remains unidentified.

CDR3 length: 13 amino acids. Trimming left V 0 bases short and J 9 bases short, with 10 bases between. Looked up from germline, CDR1 is SGDLS and CDR2 is YYNGEE. This material consisted of peripheral blood, taken 28 days after the second AZD1222 dose. The V gene is TRBV9, the J gene TRBJ2-1, with D uncertain. The receptor was isolated from an adult who received the AZD1222 COVID-19 vaccine. In nucleotides, the CDR3 is TGTGCCAGCAGCGTAGATGGCTTGGGTGAGCAGTTCTTC. Protein product: CASSVDGLGEQFF.